The clone carrying this T cell receptor beta chain was counted at least ten times. Its antigen is as yet unknown. The cDNA was synthesized by 5'RACE incorporating 10-nucleotide random UMIs. Over 170 million TCR-beta sequences (from 15-18 subjects) were yielded by each sequencing run. TCRdb re-called the 5' RACE reads with MiXCR, one entry per CDR3 protein. The data show 18,000 or so distinct CDR3 sequences, 11% to 15% seen once. This sample is part of a study of neurological immune-mediated disorders. Sorted libraries used 850,000 to 1,000,000 CD4+ or CD8+ T cells. General study results and limits: HTLV-1-associated myelopathy showed the most TCR clonal expansion; multiple sclerosis the least, below healthy controls.

The sequenced sample was CD4+ T cells from blood. This clonotype originated in a woman aged 55-70 years with HTLV-1-associated myelopathy (HAM/TSP).

CDR3 protein: CSARDPQADYEQYF. The CDR3 DNA sequence: TGCAGTGCTAGAGATCCTCAGGCAGACTACGAGCAGTACTTC. The V gene is TRBV20-1, the J gene TRBJ2-7; D uncertain. Trimming took off 0 bases at V and 3 bases at J, with 12 bases between the two ends. This CDR3 contains 14 residues. Germline V gene sequence: CDR1 DFQATT, CDR2 SNEGSKA (reference sequence).